This T cell receptor (beta chain) was retrieved from a study of T-cell reconstitution after alpha-beta-depleted transplantation in children. Germline CDR1 and CDR2: LGHNA and YSLEER. The CDR3 is made up of 13 amino acids. V was shortened by 2 bases and J by 3 bases, with 7 bases between the two germline ends. The authors prepared the TCRbeta library with unique molecular identifiers. TCRdb re-derived calls from the PCR reads in MiXCR, one entry per CDR3 protein. The profile shows hundreds of thousands of distinct CDR3 sequences, less than 35% of them singletons. The source was PBMCs from the stem cell graft donor, collected from the stem cell graft. The chain carries TRBV4-3 and TRBJ2-5, with D hard to call. This TCR was recovered from a human donor who donated a stem cell graft to a child with aplastic anemia. The CDR3 DNA sequence: TGCGCCAGCAGCCAACTTATTAAAGAGACCCAGTACTTC. It specifies CASSQLIKETQYF.